This T cell receptor (beta chain) was obtained from a study of T cell repertoires in cytomegalovirus infection. For this clonotype: Its antigen remains unidentified.

TCRdb called the reads again in MiXCR, with one record for every CDR3 protein. The sample has some 270,000 distinct CDR3 sequences, about 20% seen once. Sequenced material: cultured PBMCs, taken from culture after CMV antigen stimulation. The origin of this receptor is a human donor in good health (CMV status not recorded). Some clones in this sample may be carry-over from other donors' samples.

CDR3 bases: TGCGCCAGCAGCTTGGAGGGATGGGGTGAAAAACTGTTTTTT. Its protein product is CASSLEGWGEKLFF. The chain recombines TRBV5-1 with TRBJ1-4; no clear D. The germline V gene encodes CDR1 SGHRS and CDR2 YFSETQ. CDR3 length: 14 residues. Trimming removed 0 bases from V and 7 bases from J, with 10 bases in between. The full variable domain, in which reference TRBV5-1 and TRBJ1-4 provide the parts outside the CDR3, is KAGVTQTPRYLIKTRGQQVTLSCSPISGHRSVSWYQQTPGQGLQFLFEYFSETQRNKGNFPGRFSGRQFSNSRSEMNVSTLELGDSALYLCASSLEGWGEKLFFGSGTQLSVL.